The clone carrying this T cell receptor beta chain was seen a single time. Its antigen is not identified. This specimen comes from a study of shared clonotypes between healthy human individuals. The length of the CDR3 is 13 residues. Trimming took 4 bases from V and 8 from J, leaving 14 bases between them. Germline loops: CDR1 MDHEN, CDR2 SYDVKM. General observations from the study: Researchers found naive subsets generally carried larger estimated richness than memory subsets. Naive CD4 clonotypes overlapped across a handful of donors at about 5.3%.

The method was immunoSEQ multiplex PCR; TCRdb's version includes in-frame clones alone and lacks a portion of them. The sample contains around 2.3 million clones, about 94% of which appear only once. This chain connects TRBV28 to TRBJ1-2, with TRBD1 as a possible D gene (5 bases). The sequencing input was naive CD4+ T cells sorted from blood. Stated subset: CD45RA+ positively selected. This receptor was identified in a man between 18 and 29 years old in good health. For the CDR3, the DNA is TGTGCCAGCAGTTCGACAGTTCCTCGGGGCTACACCTTC. This gives the protein CASSSTVPRGYTF.